One sample yielded the 28 T cell receptor beta chains listed below, sequenced in a study of molecular identifiers for immune sequencing clone quantification. Using its own MiXCR run on the PCR reads, TCRdb lists one record per CDR3 protein. The sample has hundreds of thousands of distinct CDR3 sequences; less than 30% are singletons. Specimen: naive CD8+ T cells from blood, with Jurkat cell RNA spiked in. Stated subset: FACS-sorted CD8+CD4-CCR7+CD45RA+ naive T cells. The receptors shown here come from a human donor in good health. Some libraries in this study had Jurkat cell RNA spiked in.

This clonotype was picked up a small number of times. This sequence joins TRBV27 and TRBJ2-2, with 7 bases identical to TRBD2. Germline V lookup: CDR1 MNHEY, CDR2 SMNVEV (reference sequence). The V gene end was trimmed by 4 bases and the J gene end by 0 bases; junction bases not matched to a gene: 5. The CDR3 spans 16 residues. In DNA, the CDR3 is TGTGCCAGCAGTTCCAGACGGGGGGCGAACACCGGGGAGCTGTTTTTT. The encoded protein is CASSSRRGANTGELFF.

This chain joins TRBV14 and TRBJ2-7; no definite D call. Trimming stripped 1 base from V and 3 bases from J, with 10 bases between. The CDR3 has 14 residues. Germline CDR1 and CDR2: SGHDN and FVKESK. Here the CDR3 DNA reads TGTGCCAGCAGCCAAGGGATCGGGTTCTACGAGCAGTACTTC. Translating it yields CASSQGIGFYEQYF.

This chain uses TRBV19 with TRBJ2-1, with D perhaps TRBD1 (6 bases). CDR1 and CDR2 from the germline V gene are LNHDA and SQIVND (reference sequence). V lost 6 bases, J lost 4 bases, and 13 bases lay in between. This CDR3 comprises 14 residues. The CDR3 DNA follows: TGTGCCAGTAGCCGTCGGACAGAGTACAATGAGCAGTTCTTC. This encodes CASSRRTEYNEQFF.

This chain connects TRBV7-9 to TRBJ2-1; D is uncertain. V dropped 3 bases and J dropped 1 base, with 7 bases sitting between them. From germline, CDR1 is SEHNR and CDR2 FQNEAQ (reference sequence). This CDR3 is 14 amino acids long. The CDR3 nucleotides are TGTGCCAGCAGCTTGGAAGATTCCTACAATGAGCAGTTCTTC. This translates into CASSLEDSYNEQFF. Full variable domain (missing parts from reference TRBV7-9 and TRBJ2-1): DTGVSQNPRHKITKRGQNVTFRCDPISEHNRLYWYRQTLGQGPEFLTYFQNEAQLEKSRLLSDRFSAERPKGSFSTLEIQRTEQGDSAMYLCASSLEDSYNEQFFGPGTRLTVL.

This chain links TRBV7-9 with TRBJ2-1, with TRBD2 identical over 10 bases. Germline CDR1 and CDR2: SEHNR and FQNEAQ (reference sequence). V shed 4 bases and J 4 bases; nucleotides not matched to a gene: 13. CDR3 length: 18 amino acids. CDR3 residues: CASSSNFYLAGAYNEQFF. As DNA, the CDR3 is TGTGCCAGCAGCTCCAACTTCTATCTAGCGGGGGCTTACAATGAGCAGTTCTTC.

This clonotype was counted between two and nine times. The gene calls are TRBV30 and TRBJ2-2; a weak D match, TRBD1 (6 bases). V was clipped by 2 bases and J by 4 bases, with 11 bases between them. CDR1 and CDR2 from the germline V gene are GTSNPN and SVGIG (reference sequence). The CDR3 is 14 residues long. This chain's CDR3 is CAWSPQGSTGELFF. The CDR3 DNA reads TGTGCCTGGAGTCCACAGGGTTCCACCGGGGAGCTGTTTTTT.

The chain joins TRBV28 to TRBJ2-3; D not resolved. This CDR3 is 14 amino acids long. The V and J ends lost 3 bases and 4 bases respectively, with 11 bases between them. Germline V CDR1 and CDR2: MDHEN, SYDVKM. The chain's CDR3 is CASSFGLGPDTQYF. CDR3 coding DNA: TGTGCCAGCAGTTTTGGTCTTGGGCCAGATACGCAGTATTTT.

This clonotype was detected many times. This chain links TRBV7-9 with TRBJ2-1; 8 bases align to TRBD2. V shed 3 bases and J 0 bases; nucleotides not matched to a gene: 1. The CDR3 contains 15 residues. Germline V gene lookup returns CDR1 SEHNR and CDR2 FQNEAQ (reference sequence). CDR3 loop: CASSLTSASYNEQFF. The CDR3 bases are TGTGCCAGCAGCTTGACTAGCGCCTCCTACAATGAGCAGTTCTTC.

Regarding this clonotype: A much larger clone sits a single nucleotide away, making a read error possible. The chain employs TRBV20-1 and TRBJ2-7; D might be TRBD1 (6 bases). Germline V gene sequence: CDR1 DFQATT, CDR2 SNEGSKA (reference sequence). The CDR3 runs to 11 residues. The CDR3 spells CSAPTGYKQYF. DNA for the CDR3: TGCAGTGCCCCGACAGGCTACAAGCAGTACTTC.

A word on this clonotype: The CDR3 ends on some other residue instead of the conserved phenylalanine or tryptophan, so this is likely a read error. The rearrangement joins TRBV19 to TRBJ2-1; TRBD1 agrees at 8 bases. The CDR3 consists of 14 residues. Germline V CDR1 and CDR2: LNHDA, SQIVND (reference sequence). V trimming: 4 bases; J trimming: 4 bases; junction bases outside the gene matches: 3. The CDR3 nucleotides are TGTGCCAGTAGTAAACAGGGGGAGTACAATGAGCAGTTCCTC. This encodes CASSKQGEYNEQFL.

In this sample, this clonotype turned up many times. V is TRBV4-3 and J is TRBJ2-3, with 9 bases lining up with TRBD2. CDR3 size: 15 residues. CDR1 is LGHNA, CDR2 YSLEER, per germline. V was pared by 1 base and J by 3 bases, with 2 bases of the junction left unmatched. Here the CDR3 reads CASSQGSGSTDTQYF. The CDR3 coding sequence is TGCGCCAGCAGCCAAGGTAGCGGGAGTACAGATACGCAGTATTTT.

This clonotype was seen at least ten times. J is TRBJ2-3 and V is TRBV12-3 or TRBV12-4; D is undetermined. V was trimmed by 8 bases and J by 6 bases, leaving 9 bases between them. The CDR3 has 11 amino acids. The CDR3 sequence is CASSQSDTQYF. CDR3 coding DNA: TGTGCCAGCTCCCAATCCGATACGCAGTATTTT.

To note about this clonotype: The junction differs from germline at one of its ends, possibly a read error. This chain uses TRBV3-1 with TRBJ2-7, with TRBD2 identical over 7 bases. The CDR3 covers 16 residues. Germline CDR1 reads LGHDT; CDR2 reads YNNKEL (reference sequence). The CDR3 DNA reads TGTGCCAGCAGCAAAGAGTCATCTAGCGGAGAGGGCGAGCAGTACTTC. Translation: CASSKESSSGEGEQYF.

The chain recombines TRBV7-6 with TRBJ2-3; D might be TRBD1 (5 bases). Looked up from germline, CDR1 is SGHVS and CDR2 is FNYEAQ. The CDR3 covers 13 residues. Trimming removed 4 bases at V and 4 bases at J, with 9 bases between. The CDR3 loop is CASSYQGPDTQYF. CDR3 coding DNA: TGTGCCAGCAGCTACCAGGGTCCAGATACGCAGTATTTT. Full variable domain (rest looked up from reference TRBV7-6 and TRBJ2-3): GAGVSQSPRYKVTKRGQDVALRCDPISGHVSLYWYRQALGQGPEFLTYFNYEAQQDKSGLPNDRFSAERPEGSISTLTIQRTEQRDSAMYRCASSYQGPDTQYFGPGTRLTVL.

Notes on this clonotype: A read error may explain this, as a much larger clone is one base away. The rearrangement uses TRBV13 and TRBJ2-7; 11 nucleotides line up with TRBD1. CDR1 and CDR2 from the germline V gene are PRHDT and FYEKMQ (reference sequence). The CDR3 loop spans 14 amino acids. J lost 4 bases, V lost 8 bases, and 7 bases had no gene match. CDR3 amino acids: CASGQRDRGYEQYF. The CDR3 bases are TGTGCCAGCGGCCAACGGGACAGGGGGTACGAGCAGTACTTC.

This clonotype appeared many times. The rearrangement joins TRBV20-1 to TRBJ2-7; 10 bases are shared with TRBD1. The CDR3 sequence is 14 residues long. J was trimmed by 0 bases and V by 6 bases; bases with no gene match: 5. CDR1 and CDR2 from the germline V gene are DFQATT and SNEGSKA (reference sequence). CDR3 coding DNA: TGCAGTGCCAGGGACAGGGGAAGCTCCTACGAGCAGTACTTC. Protein sequence: CSARDRGSSYEQYF.

This chain uses TRBV20-1 with TRBJ1-6; a possible D gene is TRBD1 (5 bases). This CDR3 region has 16 residues. V was pared by 0 bases and J by 1 base, with 10 bases between. CDR1 and CDR2 from the germline V gene are DFQATT and SNEGSKA (reference sequence). The DNA of the CDR3 is TGCAGTGCTAGAGATCTCGACAGTTCCTATAATTCACCCCTCCACTTT. Translating it yields CSARDLDSSYNSPLHF.

The chain uses TRBV29-1 and TRBJ1-2; D gene ambiguous. V gave up 3 bases and J gave up 0 bases, with 11 bases separating them. CDR3 length: 14 amino acids. Germline CDR1 reads SQVTM; CDR2 reads ANQGSEA. CDR3 in DNA: TGCAGCGTTGATGGAGGCCGAGCTAACTATGGCTACACCTTC. Amino acids: CSVDGGRANYGYTF.

Points on this clonotype: Since a much larger clone is just one base distant, this may be a read error. The chain is built from TRBV20-1 and TRBJ2-7, with unresolved D. The V end was cut by 1 base, the J end by 1 base, with 8 bases between. The CDR3 is 13 residues long. Germline values: CDR1 DFQATT, CDR2 SNEGSKA (reference sequence). CDR3 region: CSARGSRSYEQYF. The CDR3 DNA is TGCAGTGCTAGAGGGAGCAGATCCTACGAGCAGTACTTC.

The chain joins TRBV7-9 to TRBJ2-7, with TRBD2 matching over 9 bases. V lost 1 base and J lost 0; bases outside the gene matches: 10. Germline CDR1 is SEHNR and CDR2 is FQNEAQ (reference sequence). The CDR3 covers 18 residues. This CDR3 is CASSLGAVASGDSYEQYF. The CDR3 nucleotides are TGTGCCAGCAGCTTAGGAGCGGTGGCTAGCGGGGACTCCTACGAGCAGTACTTC. Full variable domain (rest looked up from reference TRBV7-9 and TRBJ2-7): DTGVSQNPRHKITKRGQNVTFRCDPISEHNRLYWYRQTLGQGPEFLTYFQNEAQLEKSRLLSDRFSAERPKGSFSTLEIQRTEQGDSAMYLCASSLGAVASGDSYEQYFGPGTRLTVT.

This clonotype was recorded at least ten times. CDR3: CSARDSDSTYEQYF. CDR3 DNA sequence: TGCAGTGCTAGAGATTCAGACAGCACCTACGAGCAGTACTTC. The chain combines TRBV20-1 with TRBJ2-7, with D perhaps matching TRBD1 (5 bases). The CDR3 consists of 14 residues. V lost 0 bases and J 2 bases, leaving 11 bases between the germline ends. The germline gives CDR1 DFQATT, CDR2 SNEGSKA (reference sequence).

This clonotype has a handful of counts. The rearrangement links TRBV7-2 to TRBJ1-3, with TRBD1 matching 11 bases. The germline gives CDR1 SGHTA, CDR2 FQGNSA. The CDR3 extends over 20 amino acids. After removal of 4 bases from V and 1 base from J, the junction contained 15 bases not matched to a gene. CDR3 in amino acids: CASSSPLFRDRGISGNTIYF. Written as DNA, the CDR3 is TGTGCCAGCAGCTCCCCGCTATTCCGGGACAGGGGGATATCTGGAAACACCATATATTTT.

The chain has TRBV7-8 and TRBJ1-1; D is unclear. The CDR3 sequence is 15 residues long. CDR1 and CDR2 (germline): SGHVS, FQNEAQ. V gave up 3 bases and J gave up 0 bases, with 11 bases separating them. This chain's CDR3 is CASSFHREMNTEAFF. CDR3 bases: TGTGCCAGCAGCTTTCACCGAGAGATGAACACTGAAGCTTTCTTT.

Details on this clonotype: A read error may be the cause here, since a much bigger clone is one base away. V usage is TRBV10-3 and J usage is TRBJ2-5; no reliable D call. Germline CDR1 reads ENHRY; CDR2 reads SYGVKD. Between the trimmed V and J ends, which lost 4 bases and 7 bases, there was a span of 10 bases. The CDR3 runs to 12 residues. DNA for the CDR3: TGTGCCATCAGTGGCGTCGAAGGGACCCAGTACTTC. Translating it yields CAISGVEGTQYF.

The CDR3: CASSLADNNEQFF. CDR3 DNA sequence: TGTGCCAGCAGCTTAGCGGATAACAATGAGCAGTTCTTC. The chain carries TRBV7-9 and TRBJ2-1, with no clear D. Trimming stripped 0 bases from V and 5 bases from J, with 5 bases between. Germline V gene lookup returns CDR1 SEHNR and CDR2 FQNEAQ (reference sequence). This CDR3 has 13 residues.

V gene TRBV7-8 combines with J gene TRBJ2-1, with a weak D call TRBD1 (6 bases). Per germline, CDR1 SGHVS and CDR2 FQNEAQ. The CDR3 has 16 residues. V was shortened by 7 bases and J by 8 bases, with 24 bases between the two germline ends. The CDR3 reads CASNPPRGIGYDEQFF. The CDR3 DNA reads TGTGCCAGCAACCCCCCCAGGGGAATCGGGTACGATGAGCAGTTCTTC.

This clonotype was observed many times. The rearrangement links TRBV18 to TRBJ2-7; D may correspond to TRBD1 or TRBD2 (5 bases each). This CDR3 spans 14 amino acids. Per germline, CDR1 KGHSH and CDR2 LQKENI. V was trimmed by 1 base and J by 3 bases, leaving 10 bases between them. This chain's CDR3 is CASSPRDRDYEQYF. Here the CDR3 DNA reads TGTGCCAGCTCACCACGGGACCGGGACTACGAGCAGTACTTC.

This clonotype was seen more than once but under ten times. A much larger clone lies a single base off, so this may be a read error. The chain is built from TRBV12-3 or TRBV12-4 and TRBJ2-3; 7 bases fit TRBD1. The CDR3 runs to 15 residues. V was clipped by 6 bases and J by 1 base; unmatched bases: 7. The CDR3 DNA follows: TGTGCCAGCAGGATGGGACAGAGACGCACAGATACGCAGTATTTT. This codes for CASRMGQRRTDTQYF.